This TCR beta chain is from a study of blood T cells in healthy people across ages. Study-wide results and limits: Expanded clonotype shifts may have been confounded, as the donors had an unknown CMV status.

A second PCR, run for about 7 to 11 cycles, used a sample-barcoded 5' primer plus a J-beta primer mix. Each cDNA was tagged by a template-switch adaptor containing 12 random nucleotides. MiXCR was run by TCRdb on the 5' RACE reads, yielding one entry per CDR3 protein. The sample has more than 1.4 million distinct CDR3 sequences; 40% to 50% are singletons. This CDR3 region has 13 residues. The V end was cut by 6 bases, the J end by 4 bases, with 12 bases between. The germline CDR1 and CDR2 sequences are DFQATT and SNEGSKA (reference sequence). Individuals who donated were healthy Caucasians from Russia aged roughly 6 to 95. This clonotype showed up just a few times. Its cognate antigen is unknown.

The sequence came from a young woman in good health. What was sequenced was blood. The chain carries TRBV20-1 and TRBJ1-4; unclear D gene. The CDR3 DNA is TGCAGTGCCTGGTGGGCCCTTAATGAAAAACTGTTTTTT. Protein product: CSAWWALNEKLFF.